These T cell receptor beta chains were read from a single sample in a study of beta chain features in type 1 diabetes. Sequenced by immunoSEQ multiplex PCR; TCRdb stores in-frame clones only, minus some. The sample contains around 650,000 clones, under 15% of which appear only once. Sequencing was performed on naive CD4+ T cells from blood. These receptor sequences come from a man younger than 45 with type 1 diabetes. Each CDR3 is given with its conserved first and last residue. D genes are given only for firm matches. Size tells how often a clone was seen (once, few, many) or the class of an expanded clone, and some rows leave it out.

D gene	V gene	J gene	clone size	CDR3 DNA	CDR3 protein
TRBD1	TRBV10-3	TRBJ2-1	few	TGTGCCATCAGGGCCTCCGGGACAGGATCCTACAATGAGCAGTTCTTC	CAIRASGTGSYNEQFF
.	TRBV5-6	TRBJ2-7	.	TGTGCCAGCAGCCACATGACCTACGAGCAGTACTTC	CASSHMTYEQYF
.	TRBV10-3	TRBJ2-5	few	TGTGCCATCAGTGTAGCAGGCGGAGAGACCCAGTACTTC	CAISVAGGETQYF
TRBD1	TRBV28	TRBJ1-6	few	TGTGCCAGCAATAACCCGGGACAGGGGAATTCACCCCTCCACTTT	CASNNPGQGNSPLHF
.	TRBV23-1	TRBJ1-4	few	TGCGCCAGCAGTCAACAGGGTGGGGATGAAAAACTGTTTTTT	CASSQQGGDEKLFF
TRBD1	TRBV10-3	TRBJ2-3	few	TGTGCCATCAGCGCCTGGGGACAGACGAGTAGCACAGATACGCAGTATTTT	CAISAWGQTSSTDTQYF
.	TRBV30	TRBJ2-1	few	TGTGCCTGGTACCTAGCGAACTCCTACAATGAGCAGTTCTTC	CAWYLANSYNEQFF
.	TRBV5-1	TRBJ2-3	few	TGCGCCAGCAGCCAGATATTTGACATCGGTTATTCCACAGATACGCAGTATTTT	CASSQIFDIGYSTDTQYF
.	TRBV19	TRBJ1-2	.	TGTGCCAGCTTCCGGCGGGGCTACACCTTC	CASFRRGYTF
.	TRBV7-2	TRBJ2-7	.	TGTGCCAGCAGCTTATTGGGCCACGAGCAGTACTTC	CASSLLGHEQYF
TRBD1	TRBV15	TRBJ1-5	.	TGTGCCACCAGCAGAGCCGGGACAGAGATCGGTCAGCCCCAGCATTTT	CATSRAGTEIGQPQHF
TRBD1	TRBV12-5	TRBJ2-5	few	TGTGCTAGTGGCCCCGGGACAGGGAGCGGAGAGACCCAGTACTTC	CASGPGTGSGETQYF
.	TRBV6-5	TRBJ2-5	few	TGTGCCAGCAGTCCCGGGTCCCCCGAGGAGACCCAGTACTTC	CASSPGSPEETQYF